This T cell receptor beta chain was profiled in a study of control samples from healthy donors and cancer patients (dated by TCRdb to the early 2020s). Of note for this clone: The clone's antigen remains unknown. Base qualities were left out, and no much larger clone turns up one base away.

From cysteine to phenylalanine, the CDR3 is 16 amino acids long. The DNA shown is the 48-base CDR3, in frame from base 1. A distance of 17 bases separates the germline ends of V and J, which lose 2 bases and 4 bases respectively. CDR1 MNHEY and CDR2 SMNVEV are derived from the germline V gene (reference sequence). Library creation used the immunoSEQ multiplex PCR assay. This is the immuneACCESS table as TCRdb keeps it, with only in-frame sequences that have V and J called. A part of the clones is gone; compared with another copy, unresolved V genes explain less than half, and the rest is unexplained. Across this sample there are roughly 150,000 clones, with roughly 93% seen only once. Of the sample, around 2.5% falls within the top ten clones.

The clonotype originates from a man aged 45-65 years in good health. Sequences were obtained from blood. The chain is encoded by TRBV27 joined to TRBJ1-2, and possibly TRBD1, on 5 matching bases. At the DNA level, the sequence is TGTGCCAGCAGTTTAACAGGTCTCATACCAGGCTATGGCTACACCTTC. It specifies CASSLTGLIPGYGYTF.